These 10 T cell receptor beta chains came from one sample sequenced in a study of T cell clonotyping in hematopoietic cell transplantation. TCRdb keeps only in-frame clones here, not all; method: immunoSEQ multiplex PCR. This sample carries 65,000 to 80,000 clones, 95% to 97% of them seen once, and the ten largest clones take under 2%. The time point is: recipient sample about 28 days before transplant, after cytoreduction. This specimen was peripheral blood mononuclear cells, taken before stem cell transplant. These receptor sequences come from a woman aged 50 to 60 with acute myeloid leukemia. Some clones in this sample may be carry-over from other donors' samples.

V usage is TRBV11-1 and J usage is TRBJ1-1; possible D gene TRBD1, 6 bases. V was trimmed by 2 bases and J by 5 bases, leaving 6 bases between them. The germline CDR1 and CDR2 sequences are SGHAT and FQDESV (reference sequence). This CDR3 has 12 amino acids. The CDR3 here is CASSLQGTEAFF. Here the CDR3 DNA reads TGTGCCAGCAGCTTACAGGGGACTGAAGCTTTCTTT. Based on the CDR3 plus reference TRBV11-1 and TRBJ1-1, the full variable domain is EAEVAQSPRYKITEKSQAVAFWCDPISGHATLYWYRQILGQGPELLVQFQDESVVDDSQLPKDRFSAERLKGVDSTLKIQPAELGDSAMYLCASSLQGTEAFFGQGTRLTVV.

J is TRBJ1-3 and V is TRBV6-1; D uncertain. The germline gives CDR1 MNHNS, CDR2 SASEGT. Between the trimmed V and J ends, which lost 6 bases and 5 bases, there was a span of 8 bases. This CDR3 has 12 residues. In DNA, the CDR3 is TGTGCCAGCAGCCCATCTCGAAACACCATATATTTT. Protein product: CASSPSRNTIYF.

This clone was counted once. CDR3 residues: CASSQDEDTEAFF. The CDR3 coding sequence is TGTGCCAGCAGCCAAGATGAAGACACTGAAGCTTTCTTT. J is TRBJ1-1 and V is TRBV4-2; D call uncertain. V was shortened by 0 bases and J by 3 bases, with 5 bases between the two germline ends. The CDR3 is 13 residues long. Germline V CDR1 and CDR2: LGHNA, YNFKEQ.

The chain employs TRBV7-2 and TRBJ1-2, with D hard to call. Germline lookup yields CDR1 SGHTA and CDR2 FQGNSA. The CDR3 covers 14 residues. Trimming removed 5 bases at V and 7 bases at J, with 17 bases between. The CDR3 is CASSPADTPRGYTF. The CDR3 bases are TGTGCCAGCAGCCCAGCAGACACACCTCGTGGCTACACCTTC.

The V gene is TRBV5-4, the J gene TRBJ1-5; 7 bases are shared with TRBD1. With V trimmed by 0 bases and J by 2 bases, 5 bases remained unmatched. The germline V gene encodes CDR1 SGHNT and CDR2 YYREEE (reference sequence). CDR3 length: 16 amino acids. The CDR3 reads CASSLGGGGGNQPQHF. CDR3 DNA: TGTGCCAGCAGCTTGGGGGGAGGGGGCGGCAATCAGCCCCAGCATTTT.

The gene calls are TRBV9 and TRBJ1-1, with TRBD1 identical over 11 bases. V dropped 3 bases and J dropped 4; count of bases not matched to a gene: 8. Germline V gene lookup returns CDR1 SGDLS and CDR2 YYNGEE. The CDR3 is 16 residues long. The CDR3 DNA reads as TGTGCCAGCAGCGGACCGGGACAGGGGGGCGGCACTGAAGCTTTCTTT. This sequence encodes CASSGPGQGGGTEAFF.

The CDR3 here is CASSDTDGNTEAFF. CDR3 nucleotides: TGTGCCAGCTCCGACACCGACGGGAACACTGAAGCTTTCTTT. The chain recombines TRBV6-5 with TRBJ1-1; the D is unclear. The V gene's germline CDR1 is MNHEY and CDR2 SVGAGI. There are 14 residues in the CDR3. Trimming took off 8 bases at V and 1 base at J, with 14 bases between the two ends.

This sequence joins TRBV30 and TRBJ1-5; TRBD1 is a possible D gene (5 bases). CDR3 length: 13 residues. Per germline, CDR1 GTSNPN and CDR2 SVGIG (reference sequence). The V end lost 2 bases, the J end lost 5 bases, and 10 bases lay between the germline ends. The DNA of the CDR3 is TGTGCCTGGAGTCGAGGGGAAGATCAGCCCCAGCATTTT. Translating gives CAWSRGEDQPQHF.

The chain is built from TRBV30 and TRBJ1-5; D is perhaps TRBD1 (6 bases). CDR3 size: 16 residues. CDR1 is GTSNPN, CDR2 SVGIG, per germline (reference sequence). Trimming stripped 0 bases from V and 2 bases from J, with 14 bases between. The CDR3 DNA sequence: TGTGCCTGGAGTGTGAGGGGAAGGGGGGGCAATCAGCCCCAGCATTTT. Translating gives CAWSVRGRGGNQPQHF.

This chain uses TRBV5-1 with TRBJ2-3; 8 positions agree with TRBD2. After removal of 4 bases from V and 1 base from J, the junction contained 8 bases not matched to a gene. This CDR3 comprises 16 residues. Germline V gene lookup returns CDR1 SGHRS and CDR2 YFSETQ. In DNA, the CDR3 is TGCGCCAGCAGCCTCGGGGGGGCCGGTCGCACAGATACGCAGTATTTT. Translating it yields CASSLGGAGRTDTQYF.